Shown below are 11 T cell receptor beta chains from a single sample sequenced in a study of T cell responses to AZD1222 COVID-19 vaccine. Assay used: immunoSEQ multiplex PCR; TCRdb lists only in-frame clones, some missing. The profile shows some 120,000 clones, 88% of them singletons. The starting material was peripheral blood, obtained on day 0 of AZD1222 vaccination. The receptors originated from an adult in good health.

This clone was seen once. The V gene is TRBV29-1, the J gene TRBJ2-1; a possible D gene is TRBD1 (5 bases). Trimming pared 7 bases from V and 7 bases from J, leaving 20 bases between. There are 14 residues in the CDR3. Germline values: CDR1 SQVTM, CDR2 ANQGSEA. The CDR3 loop reads CSAWGTQGSNEQFF. Written as DNA, the CDR3 is TGCAGCGCATGGGGTACCCAGGGATCTAATGAGCAGTTCTTC.

The V and J genes are TRBV3-1 (or the pseudogene TRBV3-2) and TRBJ1-2, with D uncertain. Per germline, CDR1 LGHDT and CDR2 YNNKEL (reference sequence). The CDR3 loop spans 14 amino acids. Trimming pared 0 bases from V and 3 bases from J, leaving 8 bases between. The chain's CDR3 is CASSQDIRDYGYTF. In DNA form, the CDR3 reads TGTGCCAGCAGCCAAGATATACGGGACTATGGCTACACCTTC.

The gene calls are TRBV2 and TRBJ1-2; TRBD1 matches 8 bases. From germline, CDR1 is SNHLY and CDR2 FYNNEI. V lost 11 bases to trimming and J lost 8 bases; unmatched junction nucleotides: 7. There are 11 residues in the CDR3. The CDR3 coding sequence is TGTGCCGCCCAGGACAGGGTGGGCTACACCTTC. Translation gives CAAQDRVGYTF.

This clone was seen more than once but under ten times. The rearrangement uses TRBV6-6 and TRBJ1-1; D possibly corresponds to TRBD1 (6 bases). Trimming removed 4 bases from V and 1 base from J, with 10 bases in between. Germline CDR1 MNHNY, CDR2 SVGAGI (reference sequence). CDR3 length equals 14 residues. The CDR3 coding sequence is TGTGCCAGCAGTTTCCAGACAGGGAACACTGAAGCTTTCTTT. Translating it yields CASSFQTGNTEAFF.

This chain connects TRBV5-8 to TRBJ1-3, with a weak D call TRBD1 (6 bases). The germline V gene encodes CDR1 SGHTS and CDR2 YDEGEE. Trimming cost V 2 bases and J 2 bases, with 17 bases left between them. CDR3 length equals 17 residues. CDR3 residues: CASSLIRGAAAGNTIYF. The CDR3 DNA reads TGTGCCAGCAGCTTAATAAGGGGGGCTGCCGCTGGAAACACCATATATTTT.

This clone was recorded a few times. The chain has TRBV5-1 and TRBJ1-1; D is undetermined. Germline-derived CDR1 and CDR2 are SGHRS and YFSETQ. The CDR3 runs to 15 residues. Deletions cut 3 bases from V and 0 bases from J, with 12 bases between. The CDR3 here is CASSSGQVMNTEAFF. DNA for the CDR3: TGCGCCAGCAGCTCCGGCCAGGTGATGAACACTGAAGCTTTCTTT.

This sequence joins TRBV29-1 and TRBJ1-3, with D possibly TRBD1 on 5 matching bases. With 4 bases removed from V and 1 base from J, the gap between germline ends came to 11 bases. The germline gives CDR1 SQVTM, CDR2 ANQGSEA. The length of the CDR3 is 14 residues. The chain's CDR3 is CSVAGPGSGNTIYF. The CDR3 DNA reads TGCAGCGTTGCGGGACCGGGGTCTGGAAACACCATATATTTT. Looking up the rest from reference TRBV29-1 and TRBJ1-3 gives the full variable domain: SAVISQKPSRDICQRGTSLTIQCQVDSQVTMMFWYRQQPGQSLTLIATANQGSEATYESGFVIDKFPISRPNLTFSTLTVSNMSPEDSSIYLCSVAGPGSGNTIYFGEGSWLTVV.

V is TRBV27 and J is TRBJ1-5, with TRBD1 matching 9 bases. Germline V gene data show CDR1 as MNHEY and CDR2 as SMNVEV (reference sequence). The CDR3 is made up of 16 amino acids. V was clipped by 5 bases and J by 5 bases; unmatched bases: 10. The CDR3 loop reads CASSLQGTGWHQPQHF. In nucleotides, the CDR3 is TGTGCCAGCAGTCTACAAGGGACAGGGTGGCATCAGCCCCAGCATTTT.

This chain links TRBV12-3 or TRBV12-4 with TRBJ1-2, with D perhaps matching TRBD1 (6 bases). This CDR3 contains 13 residues. Deletions cut 3 bases from V and 6 bases from J, with 11 bases between. The CDR3 loop reads CASSLGAGNGYTF. As DNA, the CDR3 is TGTGCCAGCAGTTTGGGGGCGGGAAATGGCTACACCTTC.

This rearrangement joins TRBV11-3 to TRBJ2-3; no clear D gene. V was pared by 3 bases and J by 2 bases, with 6 bases between. The CDR3 length is 13 residues. Germline lookup yields CDR1 SGHNT and CDR2 YENEEA. The DNA of the CDR3 is TGTGCCAGCAGCTTTGGGCCCACAGATACGCAGTATTTT. Protein product: CASSFGPTDTQYF.

The chain has TRBV28 and TRBJ1-2; 8 positions agree with TRBD1. This CDR3 has 11 amino acids. V lost 10 bases, J lost 7 bases, and 5 bases stayed unmatched. Germline V CDR1 and CDR2: MDHEN, SYDVKM. CDR3 nucleotide sequence: TGTGCCACGAGGACAGGGTCTGGCTACACCTTC. Translation gives CATRTGSGYTF.